This is a list of T cell receptor beta chains from one sample in a study of blood T cell repertoires in COVID-19. Repertoires were generated with immunoSEQ multiplex PCR, while TCRdb's copy carries only in-frame clones and drops some. The profile shows about 210,000 clones, roughly 82% of them singletons. Sequenced: peripheral blood. The receptors stem from a woman aged 55-70 years with COVID-19, enrolled during active disease. The CDR3 runs from the conserved cysteine through the conserved F or W. A D gene is named only where the DNA matches it firmly. Where a row states a size, it is once, few, many or the class of an expanded clone; other rows omit it.

D gene: -
V gene: TRBV5-1
J gene: TRBJ1-2
clone size: -
CDR3 DNA: TGCGCCAGCAGCCAGACAGGCGTCTATGGCTACACCTTC
CDR3 protein: CASSQTGVYGYTF

D gene: -
V gene: TRBV2
J gene: TRBJ1-1
clone size: -
CDR3 DNA: TGTGCCAGCACCTCACAGGGGAACACTGAAGCTTTCTTT
CDR3 protein: CASTSQGNTEAFF

D gene: -
V gene: TRBV7-2
J gene: TRBJ1-6
clone size: -
CDR3 DNA: TGTGCCAGCAGCTTATGGCAAAGCTCCTATAATTCACCCCTCCACTTT
CDR3 protein: CASSLWQSSYNSPLHF

D gene: TRBD2
V gene: TRBV19
J gene: TRBJ2-1
clone size: -
CDR3 DNA: TGTGCCAGCCACCGCCGCGGCGCGGGGGGCGACTACAATGAGCAGTTCTTC
CDR3 protein: CASHRRGAGGDYNEQFF

D gene: -
V gene: TRBV2
J gene: TRBJ2-7
clone size: few
CDR3 DNA: TGTGCCAGCAGTGAATTGGGGGCTCCCTGGTACTTC
CDR3 protein: CASSELGAPWYF

D gene: -
V gene: TRBV9
J gene: TRBJ2-5
clone size: -
CDR3 DNA: TGTGCCAGCAGCGTAGGGGTTAGCCAACAAGAGACCCAGTACTTC
CDR3 protein: CASSVGVSQQETQYF

D gene: -
V gene: TRBV28
J gene: TRBJ2-7
clone size: -
CDR3 DNA: TGTGCCAGCAGTTTGTACTACGAGCAGTACTTC
CDR3 protein: CASSLYYEQYF

D gene: TRBD2
V gene: TRBV3-1/TRBV3-2
J gene: TRBJ2-2
clone size: once
CDR3 DNA: TGTGCCAGCAGCCCGAGATCACGGGGGGGCTCCGGGGAGCTGTTTTTT
CDR3 protein: CASSPRSRGGSGELFF

D gene: TRBD1
V gene: TRBV3-1/TRBV3-2
J gene: TRBJ2-1
clone size: -
CDR3 DNA: TGTGCCAGCAGCCAACAACCTACAGGGGGCGGTGAGCAGTTCTTC
CDR3 protein: CASSQQPTGGGEQFF

D gene: TRBD1
V gene: TRBV6-4
J gene: TRBJ1-5
clone size: -
CDR3 DNA: TGTGCCAGCAGTGAGACAGGGGGCGAACAGCCCCAGCATTTT
CDR3 protein: CASSETGGEQPQHF

D gene: TRBD1
V gene: TRBV7-8
J gene: TRBJ1-1
clone size: -
CDR3 DNA: TGTGCCAGCAGCACCCCGGACAGGGGGTACGCTGAAGCTTTCTTT
CDR3 protein: CASSTPDRGYAEAFF

D gene: TRBD1
V gene: TRBV6-6
J gene: TRBJ2-7
clone size: -
CDR3 DNA: TGTGCCAGCAGAGGGACAGGGTCAGCATCCTACGAGCAGTACTTC
CDR3 protein: CASRGTGSASYEQYF

D gene: -
V gene: TRBV5-4
J gene: TRBJ2-5
clone size: -
CDR3 DNA: TGTGCCAGCAGCGCGGGGCCCCATGAGACCCAGTACTTC
CDR3 protein: CASSAGPHETQYF

D gene: -
V gene: TRBV19
J gene: TRBJ1-2
clone size: few
CDR3 DNA: TGTGCCAGTAGTATCCCGGGGTTAGCCTATGGCTACACCTTC
CDR3 protein: CASSIPGLAYGYTF

D gene: -
V gene: TRBV5-1
J gene: TRBJ1-1
clone size: -
CDR3 DNA: TGCGCCAGCAGGGTGACAGATTACACTGAAGCTTTCTTT
CDR3 protein: CASRVTDYTEAFF

D gene: TRBD2
V gene: TRBV9
J gene: TRBJ2-2
clone size: -
CDR3 DNA: TGTGCCAGCAGCGTCGGACTAGCGGGGAACACCGGGGAGCTGTTTTTT
CDR3 protein: CASSVGLAGNTGELFF

D gene: TRBD1
V gene: TRBV27
J gene: TRBJ1-6
clone size: -
CDR3 DNA: TGTGCCAGCAGTTTATCGTCCGGGACAGGAAATTCACCCCTCCACTTT
CDR3 protein: CASSLSSGTGNSPLHF

D gene: TRBD2
V gene: TRBV30
J gene: TRBJ2-7
clone size: -
CDR3 DNA: TGTGCCTGGAGGAAAGCGGGAGTTTACGAGCAGTACTTC
CDR3 protein: CAWRKAGVYEQYF

D gene: TRBD2
V gene: TRBV19
J gene: TRBJ2-1
clone size: -
CDR3 DNA: TGTGCCAGTAGAGGGACTAGGGGCTCTATCCACAATGAGCAGTTCTTC
CDR3 protein: CASRGTRGSIHNEQFF

D gene: -
V gene: TRBV7-9
J gene: TRBJ1-5
clone size: -
CDR3 DNA: TGTGCCAGCAGCCGGACAGAGATCATCCAGCCCCAGCATTTT
CDR3 protein: CASSRTEIIQPQHF

D gene: -
V gene: TRBV15
J gene: TRBJ1-2
clone size: -
CDR3 DNA: TGTGCCACCAGCAGAGACAAAGAACAGGGAGTGTACTATGGCTACACCTTC
CDR3 protein: CATSRDKEQGVYYGYTF

D gene: -
V gene: TRBV7-3
J gene: TRBJ2-2
clone size: -
CDR3 DNA: TGTGCCAGCAGCTTCGGGGGTCGGGGCACCGGGGAGCTGTTTTTT
CDR3 protein: CASSFGGRGTGELFF

D gene: TRBD1
V gene: TRBV19
J gene: TRBJ1-4
clone size: -
CDR3 DNA: TGTGCCAGTAGTATCGGGACAGGATTGGCTACTAATGAAAAACTGTTTTTT
CDR3 protein: CASSIGTGLATNEKLFF

D gene: -
V gene: TRBV6-6
J gene: TRBJ1-1
clone size: once
CDR3 DNA: TGTGCCAGCCTCCGGGACACGGGCATGAACACTGAAGCTTTCTTT
CDR3 protein: CASLRDTGMNTEAFF

D gene: TRBD1
V gene: TRBV4-1
J gene: TRBJ1-2
clone size: once
CDR3 DNA: TGCGCCAGCAGTCGACAGACAGGGGTAGGGTATGGCTACACCTTC
CDR3 protein: CASSRQTGVGYGYTF

D gene: TRBD2
V gene: TRBV28
J gene: TRBJ2-7
clone size: -
CDR3 DNA: TGTGCCAGCAGTTCCTTAGCGGGAGTCAGTTGGGAGCAGTACTTC
CDR3 protein: CASSSLAGVSWEQYF

D gene: TRBD2
V gene: TRBV10-3
J gene: TRBJ2-3
clone size: -
CDR3 DNA: TGTGCCAGACTAAGCGGGAGGGACCCAGATACGCAGTATTTT
CDR3 protein: CARLSGRDPDTQYF

D gene: -
V gene: TRBV7-8
J gene: TRBJ2-1
clone size: -
CDR3 DNA: TGTGCCAGCAGCTTACTCTCGCAGGGGAGCTCCTACAATGAGCAGTTCTTC
CDR3 protein: CASSLLSQGSSYNEQFF

D gene: TRBD1
V gene: TRBV5-8
J gene: TRBJ1-5
clone size: -
CDR3 DNA: TGTGCCAGCACCCAGGGGACAGGGAGACAGCCCCAGCATTTT
CDR3 protein: CASTQGTGRQPQHF

D gene: -
V gene: TRBV30
J gene: TRBJ1-3
clone size: once
CDR3 DNA: TGTGCCTGGAGTGTAGGGGCAGGGTCTGGAAACACCATATATTTT
CDR3 protein: CAWSVGAGSGNTIYF

D gene: TRBD1
V gene: TRBV19
J gene: TRBJ2-7
clone size: -
CDR3 DNA: TGTGCCACCCGGGACAGGGTGTACGAGCAGTACTTC
CDR3 protein: CATRDRVYEQYF

D gene: TRBD2
V gene: TRBV7-3
J gene: TRBJ2-5
clone size: -
CDR3 DNA: TGTGCCAGCAGCTCCGGGACTAGCGGGGCGAGGGATCAAGAGACCCAGTACTTC
CDR3 protein: CASSSGTSGARDQETQYF

D gene: -
V gene: TRBV6-5
J gene: TRBJ1-6
clone size: -
CDR3 DNA: TGTGCCAGCAAGGAGCATTTTAATTCACCCCTCCACTTT
CDR3 protein: CASKEHFNSPLHF

D gene: -
V gene: TRBV28
J gene: TRBJ2-3
clone size: once
CDR3 DNA: TGTGCCAGCAGTTACAGCCCTAGCACAGATACGCAGTATTTT
CDR3 protein: CASSYSPSTDTQYF

D gene: -
V gene: TRBV5-1
J gene: TRBJ1-6
clone size: -
CDR3 DNA: TGCGCCAGCTCCTGGGGCGGGAGCTCCTATAATTCACCCCTCCACTTT
CDR3 protein: CASSWGGSSYNSPLHF

D gene: -
V gene: TRBV19
J gene: TRBJ1-1
clone size: -
CDR3 DNA: TGTGCCAGCCAGTGGGGGCGGGCCGAAGCTTTCTTT
CDR3 protein: CASQWGRAEAFF

D gene: -
V gene: TRBV3-1/TRBV3-2
J gene: TRBJ1-2
clone size: -
CDR3 DNA: TGTGCCAGCAGCCAAGCCCAGGGGCTCGGGTATGGCTACACCTTC
CDR3 protein: CASSQAQGLGYGYTF

D gene: TRBD2
V gene: TRBV5-1
J gene: TRBJ2-3
clone size: -
CDR3 DNA: TGCGCCAGCAGCTTGGCCAGCGGGACTAGCACAGATACGCAGTATTTT
CDR3 protein: CASSLASGTSTDTQYF

D gene: TRBD1
V gene: TRBV4-2
J gene: TRBJ1-2
clone size: -
CDR3 DNA: TGTGCCAGCAGCCAAGATACTGGGACAGGTCAAAGTTATGGCTACACCTTC
CDR3 protein: CASSQDTGTGQSYGYTF

D gene: -
V gene: TRBV6-1
J gene: TRBJ1-3
clone size: -
CDR3 DNA: TGTGCCAGCAGTCCAGGGGTGGGAAACACCATATATTTT
CDR3 protein: CASSPGVGNTIYF

D gene: TRBD1
V gene: TRBV11-1
J gene: TRBJ1-6
clone size: -
CDR3 DNA: TGTGCCAGCAGGACGGGGACAGGGGCTTATAATTCACCCCTCCACTTT
CDR3 protein: CASRTGTGAYNSPLHF

D gene: TRBD1
V gene: TRBV29-1
J gene: TRBJ1-2
clone size: -
CDR3 DNA: TGCAGCGGGACCCCGGGACAGGGATATGGCTACACCTTC
CDR3 protein: CSGTPGQGYGYTF

D gene: TRBD2
V gene: TRBV5-1
J gene: TRBJ2-3
clone size: -
CDR3 DNA: TGCGCCAGCAGCCCAGGGACTAGCGGGAGCCCAGATACGCAGTATTTT
CDR3 protein: CASSPGTSGSPDTQYF

D gene: TRBD1
V gene: TRBV28
J gene: TRBJ2-7
clone size: -
CDR3 DNA: TGTGCCAGCAGTTTATGGACGACAGGGTCCTACGAGCAGTACTTC
CDR3 protein: CASSLWTTGSYEQYF

D gene: -
V gene: TRBV7-2
J gene: TRBJ1-2
clone size: -
CDR3 DNA: TGTGCCAGCAGCTCACTTAGGGACACTAACTATGGCTACACCTTC
CDR3 protein: CASSSLRDTNYGYTF

D gene: TRBD2
V gene: TRBV5-1
J gene: TRBJ2-1
clone size: -
CDR3 DNA: TGCGCCAGCAGCTCCGAAAAATTAGCGGGAGTTTTAAATGAGCAGTTCTTC
CDR3 protein: CASSSEKLAGVLNEQFF

D gene: TRBD2
V gene: TRBV7-2
J gene: TRBJ2-1
clone size: few
CDR3 DNA: TGTGCCAGCAGCCCGGGGGGACTCTACAATGAGCAGTTCTTC
CDR3 protein: CASSPGGLYNEQFF

D gene: -
V gene: TRBV5-8
J gene: TRBJ1-5
clone size: -
CDR3 DNA: TGTGCCAGCAGCCCGAGCCGTGATCAGCCCCAGCATTTT
CDR3 protein: CASSPSRDQPQHF

D gene: -
V gene: TRBV5-1
J gene: TRBJ2-2
clone size: -
CDR3 DNA: TGCGCCAGCAGCTTGGAAGGGGTGGTCGGGGAGCTGTTTTTT
CDR3 protein: CASSLEGVVGELFF

D gene: TRBD1
V gene: TRBV2
J gene: TRBJ1-2
clone size: -
CDR3 DNA: TGTGCCAGCTGGGGACAGGGGGCTTGGGGCTACACCTTC
CDR3 protein: CASWGQGAWGYTF

D gene: TRBD2
V gene: TRBV7-9
J gene: TRBJ2-1
clone size: few
CDR3 DNA: TGTGCCAGCAGCCTCCAAGCGGGAGCCCCCGATAGGGAGCAGTTCTTC
CDR3 protein: CASSLQAGAPDREQFF

D gene: -
V gene: TRBV5-1
J gene: TRBJ2-3
clone size: -
CDR3 DNA: TGCGCCAGCAGCACCCGAGGGGGGAGGGCCCAAGATACGCAGTATTTT
CDR3 protein: CASSTRGGRAQDTQYF